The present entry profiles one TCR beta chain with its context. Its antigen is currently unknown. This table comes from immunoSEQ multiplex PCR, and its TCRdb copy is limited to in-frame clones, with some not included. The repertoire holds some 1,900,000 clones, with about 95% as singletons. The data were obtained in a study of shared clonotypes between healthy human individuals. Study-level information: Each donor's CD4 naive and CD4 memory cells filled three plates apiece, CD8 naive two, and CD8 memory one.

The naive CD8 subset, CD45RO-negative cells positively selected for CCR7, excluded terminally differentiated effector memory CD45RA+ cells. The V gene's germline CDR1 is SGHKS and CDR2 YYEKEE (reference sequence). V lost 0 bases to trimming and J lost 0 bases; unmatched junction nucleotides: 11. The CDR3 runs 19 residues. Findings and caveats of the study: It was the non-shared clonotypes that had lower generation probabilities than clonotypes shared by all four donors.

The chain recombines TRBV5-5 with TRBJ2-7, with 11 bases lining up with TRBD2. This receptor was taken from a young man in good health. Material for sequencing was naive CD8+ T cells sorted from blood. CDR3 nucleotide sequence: TGTGCCAGCAGCTTGGAAACTAGCGGGGGAGAATTCCTCTCCTACGAGCAGTACTTC. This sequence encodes CASSLETSGGEFLSYEQYF.